The 29 T cell receptor beta chains below all came from one sample that was sequenced in a study of cytomegalovirus exposure and HLA in healthy donors (dated by TCRdb to about 2017). Library preparation was by the immunoSEQ multiplex PCR assay. The clones in this table, taken by TCRdb from immuneACCESS, are in-frame only. Not every clone is retained; where verified, under half of the shortfall comes from an unresolved V gene, and the cause of the rest is unknown. The sample table lists around 95,000 clones, 85% of them with a count of one. Roughly 20% of the sample is taken by the ten largest. Sequencing used PBMCs. These receptors all stem from a man between 18 and 35 years old in good health and CMV-seropositive.

This clone has only one observation. The chain is built from TRBV29-1 and TRBJ1-2; D is ambiguous. There are 13 residues in the CDR3. The V end lost 7 bases, the J end lost 3 bases, and 15 bases lay between the germline ends. The germline CDR1 and CDR2 sequences are SQVTM and ANQGSEA. The CDR3 here is CSAPDWADYGYTF. The DNA for the CDR3 is TGCAGCGCCCCGGACTGGGCCGACTATGGCTACACCTTC.

J is TRBJ1-1 and V is TRBV25-1; no definite D call. This CDR3 spans 15 amino acids. Germline V lookup: CDR1 MGHDK, CDR2 SYGVNS. V lost 5 bases to trimming and J lost 3 bases, with 16 bases between them. CDR3 amino acids: CASSSPPGKDTEAFF. CDR3 bases: TGTGCCAGCAGTAGTCCCCCGGGAAAGGACACTGAAGCTTTCTTT. Complete variable domain (other parts from reference TRBV25-1 and TRBJ1-1): EADIYQTPRYLVIGTGKKITLECSQTMGHDKMYWYQQDPGMELHLIHYSYGVNSTEKGDLSSESTVSRIRTEHFPLTLESARPSHTSQYLCASSSPPGKDTEAFFGQGTRLTVV.

Only one count was recorded for this clone. The chain joins TRBV7-3 to TRBJ2-1; 7 bases are shared with TRBD2. J lost 4 bases, V lost 6 bases, and 9 bases had no gene match. The CDR3 is 15 residues long. Germline CDR1 reads SGHTA; CDR2 reads FQGTGA. CDR3 region: CASRSQAGVYNEQFF. For the CDR3, the DNA is TGTGCCAGCAGGTCTCAGGCGGGAGTTTACAATGAGCAGTTCTTC. The full variable domain, rest sourced from reference TRBV7-3 and TRBJ2-1, is GAGVSQTPSNKVTEKGKYVELRCDPISGHTALYWYRQSLGQGPEFLIYFQGTGAADDSGLPNDRFFAVRPEGSVSTLKIQRTERGDSAVYLCASRSQAGVYNEQFFGPGTRLTVL.

The chain links TRBV29-1 to TRBJ2-1; D might be TRBD1 (6 bases). Germline V CDR1 and CDR2: SQVTM, ANQGSEA. V was pared by 8 bases and J by 8 bases, with 19 bases between. There are 13 residues in the CDR3. The chain's CDR3 is CSLRTQGSYEQFF. CDR3 sequence (DNA): TGCAGCCTAAGGACACAGGGCTCTTATGAGCAGTTCTTC.

This chain joins TRBV19 and TRBJ2-3; 12 bases align to TRBD2. V lost 4 bases, J lost 1 base, and 9 bases stayed unmatched. This CDR3 spans 18 amino acids. The V gene's germline CDR1 is LNHDA and CDR2 SQIVND (reference sequence). CDR3: CASSSPSGRALGTDTQYF. CDR3 DNA: TGTGCCAGTAGTAGTCCTAGCGGGAGGGCCCTCGGCACAGATACGCAGTATTTT. The complete variable domain, with remaining parts taken from reference TRBV19 and TRBJ2-3, reads DGGITQSPKYLFRKEGQNVTLSCEQNLNHDAMYWYRQDPGQGLRLIYYSQIVNDFQKGDIAEGYSVSREKKESFPLTVTSAQKNPTAFYLCASSSPSGRALGTDTQYFGPGTRLTVL.

The chain couples TRBV15 to TRBJ2-3, with D possibly being TRBD1 (6 bases). Per germline, CDR1 LNHNV and CDR2 YYDKDF (reference sequence). Trimming cost V 0 bases and J 3 bases, with 25 bases left between them. The CDR3 is made up of 20 amino acids. Written as DNA, the CDR3 is TGTGCCACCAGCAGAGATTTTTTGCAGGGGAGTTCAGTGAGGACAGATACGCAGTATTTT. Amino acids: CATSRDFLQGSSVRTDTQYF.

The V and J genes are TRBV2 and TRBJ2-3, with 7 nucleotides matching TRBD1. Trimming cost V 8 bases and J 6 bases; bases outside gene matches: 14. The germline gives CDR1 SNHLY, CDR2 FYNNEI. The CDR3 is 15 amino acids. CDR3 sequence (DNA): TGTGCCAGCGGAAGACAGGGCCGGTTAGGGGATACGCAGTATTTT. Amino acid sequence: CASGRQGRLGDTQYF.

The chain recombines TRBV7-6 with TRBJ2-1; 11 positions match TRBD2. Germline V gives CDR1 SGHVS, CDR2 FNYEAQ. This CDR3 is 18 amino acids long. V shed 5 bases and J 8 bases; nucleotides not matched to a gene: 17. Here the CDR3 DNA reads TGTGCCAGCAGCACACTAGCGGGAGTAGTTCGTCGTAACGATGAGCAGTTCTTC. Translating gives CASSTLAGVVRRNDEQFF.

The chain couples TRBV2 to TRBJ2-5; D not resolved. Germline V CDR1 and CDR2: SNHLY, FYNNEI. With 3 bases removed from V and 1 base from J, the gap between germline ends came to 9 bases. The CDR3 runs to 14 residues. The CDR3 here is CASSETRSQETQYF. The CDR3 region has the DNA TGTGCCAGCAGTGAGACTCGATCCCAAGAGACCCAGTACTTC.

The chain has TRBV27 and TRBJ2-1, with TRBD1 matching 9 bases. Germline loops: CDR1 MNHEY, CDR2 SMNVEV (reference sequence). The CDR3 is 13 residues long. Trimming cost V 6 bases and J 3 bases; bases outside gene matches: 0. The CDR3 protein is CASRTGGYNEQFF. In nucleotides, the CDR3 is TGTGCCAGCAGGACAGGGGGCTACAATGAGCAGTTCTTC.

J is TRBJ1-1 and V is TRBV11-2; unclear D gene. Trimming took 1 base from V and 4 from J, leaving 13 bases between them. CDR1 is SGHAT and CDR2 is FQNNGV in the germline V gene. The CDR3 length is 15 residues. CDR3 region: CASSLATRLRTEAFF. The CDR3 DNA sequence: TGTGCCAGCAGCTTAGCGACCAGGTTGCGCACTGAAGCTTTCTTT.

The chain recombines TRBV5-1 with TRBJ2-3; 11 positions match TRBD1. CDR1 is SGHRS and CDR2 is YFSETQ in the germline V gene. V lost 7 bases to trimming and J lost 4 bases; unmatched junction nucleotides: 5. The CDR3 loop spans 14 amino acids. The CDR3 nucleotides are TGCGCCAGCTCCCCGGGACAGGGGGCAGATACGCAGTATTTT. Protein sequence: CASSPGQGADTQYF.

J is TRBJ2-7 and V is TRBV5-1; 14 positions match TRBD2. Unmatched junction bases numbered 7, after V lost 0 bases and J lost 5 bases. The CDR3 loop spans 17 amino acids. Germline V gene data show CDR1 as SGHRS and CDR2 as YFSETQ. The CDR3 reads CASSLAGTSGSSHEQYV. CDR3 DNA sequence: TGCGCCAGCAGCTTGGCCGGGACTAGCGGGAGTTCCCACGAGCAGTACGTC.

The chain recombines TRBV5-1 with TRBJ1-3; 9 nucleotides align to TRBD1. Germline V gives CDR1 SGHRS, CDR2 YFSETQ. With V trimmed by 8 bases and J by 0 bases, 3 bases remained unmatched. This CDR3 spans 14 amino acids. The chain's CDR3 is CASGQGSSGNTIYF. DNA of the CDR3: TGCGCCAGTGGACAGGGGAGCTCTGGAAACACCATATATTTT.

This clone was observed a few times. Other DNA variants within this sample encode the same CDR3. The V gene is TRBV20-1, the J gene TRBJ2-7, with D perhaps TRBD2 (5 bases). Germline-derived CDR1 and CDR2 are DFQATT and SNEGSKA (reference sequence). V was clipped by 3 bases and J by 2 bases, with 5 bases between them. CDR3 length equals 11 residues. The CDR3 nucleotides are TGCAGTGCTAGCGGGGCCTACGAGCAGTACTTC. As protein: CSASGAYEQYF.

In this sample, this clone turned up once. The genes are TRBV7-9 and TRBJ2-4, with 8 bases that match TRBD1. Germline CDR1 reads SEHNR; CDR2 reads FQNEAQ (reference sequence). The CDR3 sequence is 16 residues long. With 3 bases clipped from V and 5 bases from J, the junction kept 9 bases outside the gene matches. CDR3 loop: CASSLGQEYVQNIQYF. CDR3 sequence (DNA): TGTGCCAGCAGCTTGGGACAGGAGTACGTCCAAAACATTCAGTACTTC.

With respect to this clone: The DNA is left out, because the CDR3 cannot be placed on it with certainty; the CDR3 is given as TCRdb lists it. The CDR3: CASPRGDRVGSGNTIYF. The rearrangement joins TRBV21-1 to TRBJ1-3; TRBD1, as called in the table, went unchecked against the DNA. TRBV21-1 constitutes a pseudogene. A total of 17 residues make up the CDR3, ends included.

The V call is TRBV19, the J call TRBJ2-7; D perhaps matches TRBD1 (6 bases). With 2 bases removed from V and 4 bases from J, the gap between germline ends came to 12 bases. The CDR3 runs 14 residues. The V gene's germline CDR1 is LNHDA and CDR2 SQIVND (reference sequence). The CDR3 protein is CASSITGSSYEQYF. The DNA for the CDR3 is TGTGCCAGTAGTATAACAGGGTCTTCTTACGAGCAGTACTTC.

The rearrangement links TRBV4-1 to TRBJ1-5; D remains unclear. CDR3 size: 13 residues. Per germline, CDR1 MGHRA and CDR2 YSYEKL. Trimming took 1 base from V and 4 from J, leaving 5 bases between them. The CDR3 sequence: CASSQVINQPQHF. The CDR3 coding sequence is TGCGCCAGCAGCCAAGTTATAAATCAGCCCCAGCATTTT.

The V gene is TRBV6-1, the J gene TRBJ2-7; 10 positions agree with TRBD1. Germline V CDR1 and CDR2: MNHNS, SASEGT. This CDR3 contains 13 residues. As DNA, the CDR3 is TGTGCCAGCAGCGAAGGGACAGGGGTCGAGCAGTACGTC. It specifies CASSEGTGVEQYV.

The chain has TRBV5-4 and TRBJ2-3; D remains ambiguous. V was cut by 2 bases and J by 1 base, with 5 bases left in between. Germline V CDR1 and CDR2: SGHNT, YYREEE (reference sequence). CDR3 size: 13 residues. The CDR3 spells CASSLAGTDTQYF. DNA for the CDR3: TGTGCCAGCAGCTTAGCCGGCACAGATACGCAGTATTTT.

This clone was counted only a few times. The chain is built from TRBV10-3 and TRBJ2-2; D uncertain. Germline loops: CDR1 ENHRY, CDR2 SYGVKD. V was pared by 0 bases and J by 1 base, with 9 bases between. The CDR3 covers 16 residues. This CDR3 is CAISESYLLNTGELFF. CDR3 coding DNA: TGTGCCATCAGTGAGTCGTATCTACTGAACACCGGGGAGCTGTTTTTT.

The gene calls are TRBV27 and TRBJ2-1; D call uncertain. The V gene's germline CDR1 is MNHEY and CDR2 SMNVEV (reference sequence). The CDR3 covers 15 residues. V shed 4 bases and J shed 0 bases, with 10 bases lying between them. Here the CDR3 reads CASSYSYSSYNEQFF. In nucleotides, the CDR3 is TGTGCCAGCAGTTACTCCTACAGCTCCTACAATGAGCAGTTCTTC.

The V call is TRBV27, the J call TRBJ1-2; D is unresolved. Trimming left V 0 bases short and J 4 bases short, with 12 bases between. The CDR3 contains 15 residues. Germline lookup yields CDR1 MNHEY and CDR2 SMNVEV (reference sequence). CDR3 in amino acids: CASSLSLSGLYGYTF. As DNA, the CDR3 is TGTGCCAGCAGTTTATCTTTGTCAGGCCTCTATGGCTACACCTTC.

This chain connects TRBV19 to TRBJ2-1; 13 bases align to TRBD2. This CDR3 has 15 amino acids. Trimming took 6 bases from V and 14 from J; bases not matched to a gene: 13. Germline CDR1 is LNHDA and CDR2 is SQIVND (reference sequence). CDR3 in amino acids: CASRTAGTSGNRKFF. The CDR3 coding sequence is TGTGCCAGTAGGACGGCCGGGACTAGCGGGAATCGGAAGTTCTTC.

J is TRBJ2-7 and V is TRBV13; TRBD2 is a possible D gene (6 bases). The V end was cut by 5 bases, the J end by 7 bases, with 27 bases between. CDR1 PRHDT and CDR2 FYEKMQ come from the germline V gene (reference sequence). CDR3 size: 17 residues. CDR3 DNA: TGTGCCAGCAGCCGGCGGGGCCAGACCCTGATATTATATGAGCAGTACTTC. Its protein product is CASSRRGQTLILYEQYF. The full variable domain, completed using reference TRBV13 and TRBJ2-7, is AAGVIQSPRHLIKEKRETATLKCYPIPRHDTVYWYQQGPGQDPQFLISFYEKMQSDKGSIPDRFSAQQFSDYHSELNMSSLELGDSALYFCASSRRGQTLILYEQYFGPGTRLTVT.

The gene calls are TRBV6-5 and TRBJ1-1, with a tentative D call TRBD1 (6 bases). Germline V lookup: CDR1 MNHEY, CDR2 SVGAGI. The CDR3 extends over 14 amino acids. V was shortened by 4 bases and J by 7 bases, with 16 bases between the two germline ends. CDR3 nucleotide sequence: TGTGCCAGCAGTTGCGACCCTGGACAGCATGAAGCTTTCTTT. Translation: CASSCDPGQHEAFF.

The genes are TRBV7-9 and TRBJ2-7, with 7 positions matching TRBD2. The V and J ends lost 5 bases and 5 bases, in that order; junction bases with no gene match: 6. CDR1 and CDR2 from the germline V gene are SEHNR and FQNEAQ (reference sequence). CDR3 size: 13 residues. The CDR3 coding sequence is TGTGCCAGCAGCCCATCGACTAGCCACGAGCAGTACTTC. Translation gives CASSPSTSHEQYF.

The chain combines TRBV18 with TRBJ2-4; TRBD1 matches 9 bases. The V segment lost 3 bases and the J segment 8 bases; nucleotides outside the gene matches: 8. Germline V gene data show CDR1 as KGHSH and CDR2 as LQKENI. CDR3 length: 15 residues. CDR3 sequence reads: CASSPGQGGRDIQYF. The CDR3 DNA reads as TGTGCCAGCTCACCGGGACAGGGAGGACGGGACATTCAGTACTTC. The full variable domain, in which reference TRBV18 and TRBJ2-4 provide the parts outside the CDR3, is NAGVMQNPRHLVRRRGQEARLRCSPMKGHSHVYWYRQLPEEGLKFMVYLQKENIIDESGMPKERFSAEFPKEGPSILRIQQVVRGDSAAYFCASSPGQGGRDIQYFGAGTRLSVL.